This T cell receptor beta chain emerged from a study of CD8 T cells in Susac syndrome. With random hexamers, reverse transcription was performed on roughly 0.5 to 1 ug of RNA. TCRdb passed the immunoSEQ multiplex PCR reads through MiXCR, listing each CDR3 protein once. In the table there are approximately 150,000 distinct CDR3 sequences, roughly 96% of which are singletons. Germline V gene sequence: CDR1 SQVTM, CDR2 ANQGSEA. The CDR3 spans 15 residues. Trimming took off 7 bases at V and 0 bases at J, with 15 bases between the two ends. The sequenced sample was CD4+ T cells from PBMCs. This receptor was taken from a human donor with multiple sclerosis. The rearrangement uses TRBV29-1 and TRBJ2-2, with D tentatively TRBD1 (6 bases). CDR3 sequence (DNA): TGCAGCGCCTTACAGGGCCCCTCGAACACCGGGGAGCTGTTTTTT. Residues: CSALQGPSNTGELFF.